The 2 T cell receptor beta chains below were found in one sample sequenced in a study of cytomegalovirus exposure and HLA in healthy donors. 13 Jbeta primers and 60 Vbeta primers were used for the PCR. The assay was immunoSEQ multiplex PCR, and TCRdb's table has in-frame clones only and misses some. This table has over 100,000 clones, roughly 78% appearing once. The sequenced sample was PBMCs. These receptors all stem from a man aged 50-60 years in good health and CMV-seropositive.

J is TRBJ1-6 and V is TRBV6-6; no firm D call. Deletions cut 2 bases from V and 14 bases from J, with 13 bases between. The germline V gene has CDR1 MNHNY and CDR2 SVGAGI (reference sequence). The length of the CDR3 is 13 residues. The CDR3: CASSYETYSSLHF. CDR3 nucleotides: TGTGCCAGCAGTTACGAAACCTACTCGTCCCTCCACTTT.

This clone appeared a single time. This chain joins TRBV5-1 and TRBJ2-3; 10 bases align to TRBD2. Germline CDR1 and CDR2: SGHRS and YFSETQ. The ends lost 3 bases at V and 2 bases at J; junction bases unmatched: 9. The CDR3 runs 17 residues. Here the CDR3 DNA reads TGCGCCAGCAGCTCAAAACTAGCGGGAACGTACACAGATACGCAGTATTTT. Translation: CASSSKLAGTYTDTQYF.